The sequence of this TCR beta chain was determined in a study of OX40 agonist ivuxolimab in advanced cancers. Turning to the study itself: Among those enrolled, mean age was 60 years (range roughly 20 to 79) and approximately 80% were male. General study results and limits: CD8+ T cells showed, on average, more clonal expansion than CD4+ cells. In the 0.1 to 3.0 mg/kg range, CD4+ and CD8+ blood T cells had expanded clonally by week 6.

This CDR3 contains 14 residues. Germline V gives CDR1 SGHRS, CDR2 YFSETQ. The V segment lost 0 bases and the J segment 4 bases; nucleotides outside the gene matches: 2. This clone was seen a single time. The antigen is not known. TCRdb's table, derived via immunoSEQ multiplex PCR, lists solely in-frame clones and lacks some. Here the sample spans about 73,000 clones, about 90% being singletons. With baseline, cycle 4 day 1, and cycle 7 day 1 as timepoints, blood was sampled. The sample here was CD4+ or CD8+ T cells sorted from blood, taken in a trial of the OX40 agonist ivuxolimab. The chain carries TRBV5-1 and TRBJ1-2, with TRBD1 matching over 8 bases. This clonotype originated in an adult with an advanced solid tumor such as melanoma, head and neck, liver or kidney cancer. The CDR3 sequence: CASSLAGTGYGYTF. The CDR3 bases are TGCGCCAGCAGCTTGGCCGGGACAGGCTATGGCTACACCTTC.